A selection of T cell receptor beta chains follows, all from one sample in a study of tumor-infiltrating lymphocytes in primary liver carcinoma. TCRdb itself ran the multiplex PCR reads through MiXCR, one entry per CDR3 protein. The profile covers roughly 32,000 distinct CDR3 sequences, with 75% to 85% appearing a single time and roughly 38% taken by the ten largest. The sample comprised liver tumor tissue from sampling region 5. Every receptor here comes from a man in his forties or fifties with primary liver carcinoma and hepatitis B virus infection. CDR3s include the opening cysteine and the closing phenylalanine or tryptophan. A D gene is named only where the DNA matches it firmly. Clone size is not always given. Where it is, it says once, few, many or a class for expanded clones.

j_call clone_size v_call d_call cdr3_aa cdr3_nt
TRBJ1-1 medium-sized TRBV4-2 TRBD1 CASSPDPTGGGRAFF TGTGCCAGCAGCCCAGACCCCACAGGGGGCGGGAGAGCTTTCTTT
TRBJ2-3 . TRBV6-5 TRBD2 CASIPPWAGGGDTQYF TGTGCCAGCATTCCACCTTGGGCGGGAGGAGGAGATACGCAGTATTTT
TRBJ2-2 many TRBV2 TRBD1 CASRLDRGITGELFF TGTGCCAGCAGGCTGGACAGGGGAATCACCGGGGAGCTGTTTTTT
TRBJ2-1 . TRBV6-1 TRBD1 CASRDRTSFSEQFF TGTGCCAGCCGGGACAGGACCTCCTTCAGTGAGCAGTTCTTC
TRBJ1-1 . TRBV4-1 . CASSLMGGGANTEAFF TGCGCCAGCAGCCTGATGGGCGGTGGCGCGAACACTGAAGCTTTCTTT
TRBJ1-2 . TRBV4-2 . CVSSQGLGSGYGYTF TGTGTCAGCAGCCAAGGTCTCGGGTCAGGCTATGGCTACACCTTC
TRBJ2-7 . TRBV29-1 . CNVEIGAGEHYF TGCAACGTTGAGATTGGGGCGGGCGAGCACTACTTC
TRBJ1-3 . TRBV5-1 . CASSQNMSIGNTIYF TGCGCCAGCAGCCAAAACATGAGTATTGGAAACACCATATATTTT
TRBJ1-2 . TRBV6-1 . CASSQDTRDGSYGYTF TGTGCCAGCAGTCAAGATACCCGGGACGGGAGCTATGGTTACACCTTC
TRBJ1-5 . TRBV12-3/TRBV12-4 TRBD1 CVNTATGGGQPQHF TGTGTCAACACTGCTACAGGGGGAGGTCAGCCCCAGCATTTT
TRBJ2-7 . TRBV6-5 TRBD1 CAIRPGQAKSFYEQYF TGTGCCATCAGGCCCGGACAGGCAAAATCCTTTTACGAGCAGTACTTC
TRBJ1-1 once TRBV6-5 . CASSIQGLIEAFF TGTGCCAGCAGTATACAGGGTCTGATTGAAGCTTTCTTT
TRBJ2-1 . TRBV6-5 TRBD2 CAISYSTSGHNELFF TGTGCCATCAGTTACTCGACTAGCGGCCACAATGAGCTGTTCTTC
TRBJ2-6 . TRBV11-2 . CASSFILWHTGANILTF TGTGCAAGCAGCTTTATTCTGTGGCACACTGGGGCCAACATCCTGACTTTC
TRBJ2-3 . TRBV5-5 . CASCFGHDTQYF TGTGCCAGCTGCTTTGGACACGATACGCAGTATTTT
TRBJ2-1 . TRBV6-1 TRBD2 CVSLPPGLAAYNEQFF TGTGTCAGCCTTCCCCCCGGACTAGCAGCCTACAATGAGCAGTTCTTC
TRBJ2-7 . TRBV11-2 . CASSLEIAPKRYEQYF TGTGCCAGCAGCTTAGAGATAGCACCAAAACGCTACGAGCAGTACTTC
TRBJ1-6 . TRBV6-5 TRBD1 CANSHWGTGTIGSPLHF TGTGCCAACAGTCACTGGGGGACAGGGACAATTGGCTCACCCCTCCACTTT
TRBJ2-2 . TRBV10-3 . CVINGIANTGELFF TGTGTCATCAATGGGATCGCTAACACCGGGGAGCTGTTTTTT
TRBJ2-2 . TRBV5-1 . CASRRGGANTGELFF TGCGCCAGCAGGAGAGGAGGGGCGAACACCGGGGAGCTGTTTTTT
TRBJ2-3 . TRBV14 TRBD2 CASSQPRLAGGSITDTQYF TGTGCCAGCAGCCAGCCGAGACTAGCGGGAGGTAGTATTACAGATACGCAGTATTTT
TRBJ2-7 . TRBV6-5 TRBD2 CASGREGLAGTYEQHF TGTGCCAGCGGACGAGAAGGACTAGCGGGGACCTACGAGCAGCACTTC
TRBJ1-1 . TRBV6-1 . CASTQTLNTEAFF TGTGCCAGCACTCAGACTCTGAACACTGAAGCTTTCTTT
TRBJ2-3 . TRBV11-2 . CASSLISTDMQYF TGTGCGAGCAGCTTGATTAGCACGGATATGCAGTATTTT
TRBJ2-3 . TRBV11-3 TRBD2 CASTLDPTGLAGLTDTQYF TGTGCCAGTACCTTAGACCCCACAGGACTAGCGGGCCTCACAGATACGCAGTATTTT